These 31 T cell receptor beta chains share one sample of origin, sequenced in a study of CD8+CD57+ T cells in acquired aplastic anemia. CDR3 and TCR beta VDJ profiling relied on genomic DNA as the template. TCRdb reprocessed the reads with MiXCR, giving one entry per CDR3 protein. This table holds approximately 200,000 distinct CDR3 sequences, 61% found once. Sequencing was done on a sample of sorted CD4+, CD8+, or CD8+CD57+ T cells (not recorded which) from PBMCs. The receptors shown here come from a human donor in good health.

This rearrangement joins TRBV20-1 to TRBJ2-7, with 10 bases aligning to TRBD1. Germline V CDR1 and CDR2: DFQATT, SNEGSKA (reference sequence). The CDR3 contains 18 residues. The V segment lost 1 base and the J segment 0 bases; nucleotides outside the gene matches: 12. The CDR3 loop reads CSARGTGQGQTSSYEQYF. CDR3 sequence (DNA): TGCAGTGCTAGAGGGACGGGACAGGGGCAGACCAGCTCCTACGAGCAGTACTTC.

This clonotype was recorded once. CDR3 protein: CASSWREGYEQYF. As DNA, the CDR3 is TGTGCCAGCAGCTGGCGGGAGGGCTACGAGCAGTACTTC. This chain links TRBV7-9 with TRBJ2-7; TRBD2 matches at 9 bases. V lost 4 bases to trimming and J lost 3 bases; unmatched junction nucleotides: 1. The CDR3 covers 13 residues. Germline assignment: CDR1 SEHNR and CDR2 FQNEAQ (reference sequence).

This clonotype was recorded a few times. This rearrangement joins TRBV5-1 to TRBJ2-7; D tentatively fits TRBD1 or TRBD2 (5 bases each). The ends were cut back, 4 bases at V and 2 bases at J, with 19 bases in the middle. The CDR3 length is 16 residues. Germline V gene data show CDR1 as SGHRS and CDR2 as YFSETQ. The chain's CDR3 is CASSPGPLDGTYEQYF. CDR3 in DNA: TGCGCCAGCAGCCCGGGACCGCTTGATGGCACCTACGAGCAGTACTTC.

Ten or more counts support this clonotype. CDR3 nucleotide sequence: TGTGCCAGCAGCTTAGTAGGGCTGGAGGGGAACATTCAGTACTTC. Amino acid sequence: CASSLVGLEGNIQYF. V and J are TRBV7-9 and TRBJ2-4; D may be TRBD2 (6 bases). CDR1 and CDR2 from the germline V gene are SEHNR and FQNEAQ (reference sequence). Trimming cost V 1 base and J 7 bases, with 14 bases left between them. The CDR3 runs 15 residues.

This clonotype showed up many times. The chain recombines TRBV24-1 with TRBJ2-7; D remains ambiguous. With 1 base removed from V and 3 bases from J, the gap between germline ends came to 9 bases. This CDR3 has 14 residues. Per germline, CDR1 KGHDR and CDR2 SFDVKD. The CDR3 sequence is CATSDFSSGYEQYF. The CDR3 DNA follows: TGTGCCACCAGTGATTTTTCGTCGGGCTACGAGCAGTACTTC.

This clonotype was picked up a small number of times. An end of the junction does not agree with germline; a read error may underlie this. The chain employs TRBV7-9 and TRBJ2-3; TRBD2 matches at 9 bases. The germline gives CDR1 SEHNR, CDR2 FQNEAQ (reference sequence). The CDR3 is 16 amino acids. The CDR3 sequence: CASSQEAGGSYNEQYF. The CDR3 region has the DNA TGCGCCAGCAGCCAAGAAGCGGGGGGCTCCTACAATGAGCAGTATTTT.

At least ten counts were recorded for this clonotype. The rearrangement links TRBV12-3 or TRBV12-4 to TRBJ1-5, with D possibly being TRBD1 (6 bases). The CDR3 extends over 16 amino acids. Trimming pared 4 bases from V and 4 bases from J, leaving 17 bases between. This CDR3 reads CASSSRQGSLNQPQHF. CDR3 nucleotides: TGTGCCAGCAGTTCCCGCCAGGGGAGTCTGAATCAGCCCCAGCATTTT.

Points on this clonotype: A junction boundary mismatches the germline segment, possibly from a read error. This chain uses TRBV7-9 with TRBJ1-5, with D unclear. Germline values: CDR1 SEHNR, CDR2 FQNEAQ (reference sequence). This CDR3 is built from 13 residues. The CDR3 reads CASGFRENAYEHF. The CDR3 DNA reads as TGTGCCAGCGGCTTCCGGGAGAATGCCTACGAGCATTTT.

Points on this clonotype: The junction shows a germline mismatch at one end, possibly a read error. The chain employs TRBV10-1 and TRBJ2-1; the match to TRBD2 covers 7 bases. In germline, CDR1 is WNHNN, CDR2 SYGVQD (reference sequence). CDR3 size: 15 residues. The CDR3 loop is CASSFAGGKDNEQFF. DNA for the CDR3: TGTGCCAGCAGTTTTGCCGGGGGGAAGGACAATGAGCAGTTCTTC.

DNA of the CDR3: TGCGCCAGCAGTGAGGGGCAGCTAGCCAAAAACATTCAGTACTTC. As protein: CASSEGQLAKNIQYF. The V gene is TRBV10-1, the J gene TRBJ2-4; D unclear. Germline V gives CDR1 WNHNN, CDR2 SYGVQD (reference sequence). The CDR3 consists of 15 residues. Trimming took 2 bases from V and 0 from J, leaving 8 bases between them.

This clonotype has a handful of counts. The chain uses TRBV2 and TRBJ2-7, with D perhaps TRBD2 (5 bases). V was clipped by 3 bases and J by 0 bases, with 21 bases between them. Germline values: CDR1 SNHLY, CDR2 FYNNEI. The CDR3 totals 18 residues. The CDR3 DNA reads as TGTGCCAGCAGTGAGAAGTCTGGGCGGGCCTGGAGCTCCTACGAGCAGTACTTC. Its translation is CASSEKSGRAWSSYEQYF.

This chain links TRBV6-5 with TRBJ1-2; D gene unclear. The germline V and J ends were trimmed by 0 bases and 0 bases, with 8 bases remaining between them. CDR1 is MNHEY, CDR2 SVGAGI, per germline. The CDR3 runs 15 residues. The CDR3 sequence is CASSYSRLANYGYTF. The CDR3 DNA reads as TGTGCCAGCAGTTACTCGCGGTTAGCTAACTATGGCTACACCTTC.

On this clonotype itself: A clone one base away is much larger, so this may be a read error. Since no conserved phenylalanine or tryptophan closes the CDR3, a read error is the likely cause. V is TRBV6-2 or TRBV6-3 and J is TRBJ1-1; 7 nucleotides align to TRBD1. The CDR3 spans 13 residues. J gave up 8 bases and V 7 bases, and 10 bases lay outside the gene matches. CDR1 and CDR2 (germline): MNHEY, SVGEGT. The CDR3 nucleotides read TGTGCCAGCAACTACGCGACAGGGTTGGAAGCTTTCCTT. It specifies CASNYATGLEAFL.

V gene TRBV7-3 combines with J gene TRBJ2-3; D might be TRBD1 (6 bases). This CDR3 has 18 residues. V gave up 3 bases and J gave up 2 bases, with 21 bases separating them. From germline, CDR1 is SGHTA and CDR2 FQGTGA. CDR3 nucleotide sequence: TGTGCCAGCAGCTTCCGCCCCCTGACAGGAGATTACACAGATACGCAGTATTTT. Amino acids: CASSFRPLTGDYTDTQYF.

This clonotype occurred many times. This chain joins TRBV24-1 and TRBJ2-6; TRBD2 matches at 7 bases. V was pared by 11 bases and J by 2 bases, with 11 bases of the junction left unmatched. The CDR3 has 16 residues. CDR1 KGHDR and CDR2 SFDVKD come from the germline V gene. CDR3 DNA sequence: TGTGCCAGCAGCAGTAGTGGGGGGGCTGGGGCCAACGTCCTGACTTTC. Translated, it gives CASSSSGGAGANVLTF.

This rearrangement joins TRBV7-2 to TRBJ2-1, with 9 bases aligning to TRBD1. The CDR3 runs 13 residues. Germline V gene lookup returns CDR1 SGHTA and CDR2 FQGNSA. The V segment lost 5 bases and the J segment 8 bases; nucleotides outside the gene matches: 4. Here the CDR3 DNA reads TGTGCCAGCAGCCTAAGACAGGGGGATGAGCAGTTCTTC. Its protein product is CASSLRQGDEQFF.

This chain uses TRBV24-1 with TRBJ2-1; D call uncertain. Trimming cost V 1 base and J 15 bases, with 12 bases left between them. Per germline, CDR1 KGHDR and CDR2 SFDVKD. The CDR3 covers 12 residues. CDR3 in DNA: TGTGCCACCAGTGATTTTGGCGGTAGTCGGTTCTTC. Its protein is CATSDFGGSRFF.

The sample holds one count of this clonotype. The chain employs TRBV6-6 and TRBJ1-3; D gene uncertain. The CDR3 runs 17 residues. From germline, CDR1 is MNHNY and CDR2 SVGAGI (reference sequence). Trimming cost V 7 bases and J 2 bases, with 21 bases left between them. CDR3 nucleotide sequence: TGTGCCAGCATCCTGTCCAGACAAATACTCCCTGGAAACACCATATATTTT. Its protein is CASILSRQILPGNTIYF.

The chain uses TRBV15 and TRBJ1-5; D might be TRBD1 (5 bases). From germline, CDR1 is LNHNV and CDR2 YYDKDF (reference sequence). The CDR3 has 15 amino acids. Trimming pared 1 base from V and 2 bases from J, leaving 9 bases between. In nucleotides, the CDR3 is TGTGCCACCAGCAGAGGGCAGGGAGGCAATCAGCCCCAGCATTTT. Its translation: CATSRGQGGNQPQHF.

For this clonotype: A junction boundary mismatches the germline segment, possibly from a read error. This chain links TRBV7-8 with TRBJ2-3, with no clear D. The CDR3 covers 16 residues. Germline CDR1 reads SGHVS; CDR2 reads FQNEAQ. The CDR3 protein is CASSQVGQPSTDTQYF. The CDR3 DNA sequence: TGTGCCAGCAGCCAAGTGGGTCAGCCCAGCACAGATACGCAGTACTTT.

V and J are TRBV20-1 and TRBJ2-1; a possible D gene is TRBD2 (6 bases). The V and J ends lost 3 bases and 2 bases respectively, with 14 bases between them. The germline CDR1 and CDR2 sequences are DFQATT and SNEGSKA (reference sequence). The CDR3 sequence is 15 residues long. Written as DNA, the CDR3 is TGCAGTGCTAGGATAAGCGGGCTACCCTACAATGAGCAGTTCTTC. Translating it yields CSARISGLPYNEQFF.

V gene TRBV29-1 combines with J gene TRBJ1-2, with a possible D match to TRBD1 (6 bases). V was pared by 6 bases and J by 4 bases, with 18 bases between. Germline values: CDR1 SQVTM, CDR2 ANQGSEA. This CDR3 spans 14 amino acids. CDR3 nucleotide sequence: TGCAGCGTAGACTTACAGGGAACACCCTATGGCTACACCTTC. Its protein product is CSVDLQGTPYGYTF.

This clonotype has just a few counts. The chain recombines TRBV19 with TRBJ1-6, with a possible D match to TRBD1 (6 bases). CDR3 length equals 14 residues. Germline CDR1 and CDR2: LNHDA and SQIVND (reference sequence). V lost 6 bases and J 7 bases, leaving 13 bases between the germline ends. The CDR3 nucleotides are TGTGCCAGTAGCGTGCAGGGGCTAAATTCACCCCTCCACTTT. Its translation is CASSVQGLNSPLHF.

This clonotype was recorded at least ten times. The rearrangement links TRBV7-9 to TRBJ1-2; no clear D gene. V was cut by 5 bases and J by 7 bases, with 23 bases left in between. The germline gives CDR1 SEHNR, CDR2 FQNEAQ (reference sequence). CDR3 size: 16 residues. The CDR3 loop reads CASSQSGLLIWLGYTF. In DNA, the CDR3 is TGTGCCAGCAGCCAATCGGGCCTCCTAATATGGCTTGGCTACACCTTC.

The chain employs TRBV5-8 and TRBJ2-7; no clear D gene. The CDR3 extends over 13 amino acids. Germline V lookup: CDR1 SGHTS, CDR2 YDEGEE. Trimming took 2 bases from V and 2 from J, leaving 8 bases between them. This CDR3 is CASSFLGAYEQYF. In DNA form, the CDR3 reads TGTGCCAGCAGCTTCCTTGGAGCCTACGAGCAGTACTTC.

The genes are TRBV5-6 and TRBJ2-3; no reliable D call. V lost 2 bases and J 3 bases, leaving 10 bases between the germline ends. Germline V gives CDR1 SGHDT, CDR2 YYEEEE. The CDR3 has 14 residues. The CDR3 DNA sequence: TGTGCCAGCAGCTTTTCCCCACCGACAGATACGCAGTATTTT. Protein sequence: CASSFSPPTDTQYF.

About this clonotype: The junction and the germline gene differ at one end; a read error may be behind it. This chain uses TRBV7-4 with TRBJ1-1, with no clear D. CDR1 is SGHVT and CDR2 is SQSDAQ in the germline V gene. This CDR3 has 15 amino acids. The DNA for the CDR3 is TGCGCCAGCAGTCCGTCCGAGGGCGCCGTCGCTGAAGCTCTCTTT. Translating it yields CASSPSEGAVAEALF.

In this sample, this clonotype turned up a few times. The CDR3 spells CASSLAGTENSPLHF. The CDR3 DNA reads TGTGCCAGCAGCTTGGCGGGGACAGAGAATTCACCCCTCCACTTT. This rearrangement joins TRBV5-5 to TRBJ1-6, with TRBD1 matching over 7 bases. CDR1 SGHKS and CDR2 YYEKEE come from the germline V gene (reference sequence). The V segment lost 0 bases and the J segment 7 bases; nucleotides outside the gene matches: 4. The CDR3 consists of 15 residues.

This rearrangement joins TRBV19 to TRBJ1-5; D is possibly TRBD1 (6 bases). V lost 1 base and J 8 bases, leaving 15 bases between the germline ends. This CDR3 has 15 residues. Germline values: CDR1 LNHDA, CDR2 SQIVND (reference sequence). CDR3 bases: TGTGCCAGTAGTATAGTTTCCGGGGGCGCGGAGCCCCAGCATTTT. Translated: CASSIVSGGAEPQHF.

The gene calls are TRBV2 and TRBJ1-1; possible D gene TRBD1, 5 bases. V was shortened by 6 bases and J by 1 base, with 9 bases between the two germline ends. In germline, CDR1 is SNHLY, CDR2 FYNNEI. The CDR3 runs to 13 residues. CDR3 loop: CASRNQGNTEAFF. The CDR3 region has the DNA TGTGCCAGCAGAAATCAGGGGAACACTGAAGCTTTCTTT.

The chain combines TRBV19 with TRBJ2-1; 10 bases align to TRBD2. Germline-derived CDR1 and CDR2 are LNHDA and SQIVND (reference sequence). Trimming removed 3 bases from V and 3 bases from J; junction bases left unmatched: 2. The CDR3 has 15 residues. CDR3 nucleotides: TGTGCCAGTAGTATGGGGACTAGCGACTACAATGAGCAGTTCTTC. This encodes CASSMGTSDYNEQFF.